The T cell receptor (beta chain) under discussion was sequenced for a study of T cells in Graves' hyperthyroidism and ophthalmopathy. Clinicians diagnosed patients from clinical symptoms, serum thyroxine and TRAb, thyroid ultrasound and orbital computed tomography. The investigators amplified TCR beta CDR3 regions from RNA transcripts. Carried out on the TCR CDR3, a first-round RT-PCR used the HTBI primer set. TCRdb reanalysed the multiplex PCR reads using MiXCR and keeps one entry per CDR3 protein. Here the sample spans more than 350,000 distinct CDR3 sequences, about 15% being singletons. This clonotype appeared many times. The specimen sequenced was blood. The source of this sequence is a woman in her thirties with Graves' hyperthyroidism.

CDR3 in amino acids: CAISDYSRADNEQFF. The CDR3 DNA sequence: TGTGCCATCAGTGATTATTCCAGGGCCGACAATGAGCAGTTCTTC. The chain is built from TRBV10-3 and TRBJ2-1; possible D gene TRBD1, 5 bases. Germline CDR1 ENHRY, CDR2 SYGVKD. V was trimmed by 3 bases and J by 5 bases, leaving 14 bases between them. The CDR3 is 15 residues long.